This T cell receptor (beta chain) was captured in a study of spatial heterogeneity in lung cancer. Study overall: Detection consistently captured more beta-chain sequences than alpha-chain sequences.

The sample's time point: sample taken at primary tumor resection. Each TCR cDNA molecule carried a unique molecular identifier. A single record per CDR3 protein comes from TCRdb applying MiXCR to the 5' RACE reads. The sample lists about 8,600 distinct CDR3 sequences; about 4.2% were seen once. Many counts were recorded for this clonotype. Source: PBMCs, taken at surgery. This clonotype was obtained from a male donor with early-stage non-small cell lung cancer.

The CDR3 DNA is TGTGCCAGCAGCCAACAAAGGCGGGCGGACAGACACAATGAGCAGTTCTTC. Translating gives CASSQQRRADRHNEQFF. The chain couples TRBV14 to TRBJ2-1; D perhaps matches TRBD1 (6 bases). The CDR3 is 17 amino acids. Germline V gene data show CDR1 as SGHDN and CDR2 as FVKESK. V dropped 2 bases and J dropped 5 bases, with 19 bases sitting between them.